This TCR beta chain was sequenced for a study of blood T cell repertoires in COVID-19. Across the whole study: Samples of COVID-19 (acute and convalescent) were obtained from the United States, Italy and Spain.

In the original workflow: Reference gene primer amplification gave nucleated cell count estimates. Sequenced by immunoSEQ multiplex PCR; TCRdb stores in-frame clones only, minus some. The V and J calls and clone size were taken over from that table, and D and trimming were inferred from the DNA. This table holds 60,000 or so clones, around 91% found once. Specimen: peripheral blood. The TCR originated in a woman aged 60 to 75 with active COVID-19.

As DNA, the CDR3 is TGTGCCAGCAGCTTGAGTGAGGGTTCGAACTATGGCTACACCTTC. Translated, it gives CASSLSEGSNYGYTF. The genes are TRBV11-2 and TRBJ1-2; D unresolved. The length of the CDR3 is 15 residues. Germline lookup yields CDR1 SGHAT and CDR2 FQNNGV. V lost 3 bases to trimming and J lost 2 bases, with 13 bases between them.